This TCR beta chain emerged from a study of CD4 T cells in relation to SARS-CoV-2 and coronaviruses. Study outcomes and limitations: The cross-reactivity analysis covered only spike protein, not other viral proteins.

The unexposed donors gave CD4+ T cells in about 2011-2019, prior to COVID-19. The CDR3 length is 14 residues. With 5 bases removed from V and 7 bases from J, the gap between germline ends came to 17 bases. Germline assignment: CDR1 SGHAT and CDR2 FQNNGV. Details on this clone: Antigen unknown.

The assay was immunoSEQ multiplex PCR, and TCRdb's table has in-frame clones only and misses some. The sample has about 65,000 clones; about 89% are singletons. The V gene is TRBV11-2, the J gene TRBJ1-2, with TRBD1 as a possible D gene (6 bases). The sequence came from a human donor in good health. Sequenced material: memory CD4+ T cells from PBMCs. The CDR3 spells CASSQDRLKAGYTF. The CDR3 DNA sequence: TGTGCCAGCAGCCAAGACAGGTTGAAGGCTGGCTACACCTTC.